This T cell receptor beta chain was recovered during a study of T cell repertoires in cytomegalovirus infection. Overall study: HLA-B-restricted CMV epitopes that are well studied were used alongside recently identified HLA-C-restricted ones.

MiXCR, run by TCRdb on the reads, gives a single entry per CDR3 protein. The table includes a few hundred thousand distinct CDR3 sequences, around a quarter detected once. This clonotype has ten or more counts. Its antigen remains unidentified. General study points: Predominance within the ex vivo response was attributable to HLA-C-restricted CMV-specific TCR beta clonotypes.

This specimen consisted of cultured PBMCs, obtained from culture after CMV antigen stimulation. This TCR was sampled from a human donor in good health (CMV status not recorded). Some clones in this sample may be carry-over from other donors' samples.

The CDR3 bases are TGCAGTGCTACAAGACCCAGCGGAAACACCATATATTTT. It encodes CSATRPSGNTIYF. The chain links TRBV20-1 to TRBJ1-3, with D uncertain. V lost 4 bases and J lost 4, with 11 bases in between. CDR1 is DFQATT, CDR2 SNEGSKA, per germline (reference sequence). The CDR3 spans 13 residues.